One sample yielded the 13 T cell receptor beta chains listed below, sequenced in a study of shared clonotypes between healthy human individuals. Clones were read by immunoSEQ multiplex PCR, and TCRdb kept only the in-frame ones, dropping some. The sample lists about 1.5 million clones; around 98% were seen once. The sample taken for sequencing was naive CD4+ T cells sorted from blood. Indicated subset: CD45RA+ positively selected. All receptors come from a man younger than 45 in good health.

The V call is TRBV21-1, the J call TRBJ2-5; the table's D call of TRBD1 was not tested on the DNA. TRBV21-1 is labeled a pseudogene. This CDR3 region has 15 residues. The CDR3 loop is CASSKGGRDQETQYF. CDR3 DNA sequence: TGTGCCAGCAGCAAAGGGGGCCGGGACCAAGAGACCCAGTACTTC.

This sequence joins TRBV5-1 and TRBJ2-4; 7 bases align to TRBD1. Germline assignment: CDR1 SGHRS and CDR2 YFSETQ. There are 14 residues in the CDR3. V gave up 2 bases and J gave up 1 base; unmatched junction bases: 0. The CDR3 sequence: CASSLQGAKNIQYF. The CDR3 nucleotides read TGCGCCAGCAGCTTACAGGGGGCCAAAAACATTCAGTACTTC.

Points on this clone: This sample also contains other DNA sequences that code for the same CDR3. The CDR3 spells CASSSLAGAYEQYF. The CDR3 DNA reads as TGTGCCAGCAGCAGTCTGGCGGGAGCCTACGAGCAGTACTTC. This sequence joins TRBV5-6 and TRBJ2-7, with 7 bases matching TRBD2. Germline values: CDR1 SGHDT, CDR2 YYEEEE. The CDR3 is 14 residues long. With 4 bases clipped from V and 2 bases from J, the junction kept 6 bases outside the gene matches.

The chain carries TRBV7-9 and TRBJ1-4; D is undetermined. The length of the CDR3 is 12 residues. V was trimmed by 3 bases and J by 7 bases, leaving 6 bases between them. From germline, CDR1 is SEHNR and CDR2 FQNEAQ (reference sequence). The CDR3 sequence is CASSFGFEKLFF. The CDR3 DNA reads as TGTGCCAGCAGCTTTGGGTTTGAAAAACTGTTTTTT.

The chain has TRBV6-5 and TRBJ1-2; D is ambiguous. There are 14 residues in the CDR3. Germline V gene data show CDR1 as MNHEY and CDR2 as SVGAGI. Trimming took off 2 bases at V and 3 bases at J, with 10 bases between the two ends. The CDR3 protein is CASSYGGQDYGYTF. Here the CDR3 DNA reads TGTGCCAGCAGTTACGGTGGTCAGGACTATGGCTACACCTTC.

The chain couples TRBV28 to TRBJ2-7; D remains ambiguous. V gave up 6 bases and J gave up 6 bases, with 15 bases separating them. Germline loops: CDR1 MDHEN, CDR2 SYDVKM. The CDR3 has 13 residues. CDR3: CASRPDKIGEQYF. CDR3 in DNA: TGTGCCAGCAGGCCTGACAAGATTGGCGAGCAGTACTTC. Full variable domain (rest looked up from reference TRBV28 and TRBJ2-7): DVKVTQSSRYLVKRTGEKVFLECVQDMDHENMFWYRQDPGLGLRLIYFSYDVKMKEKGDIPEGYSVSREKKERFSLILESASTNQTSMYLCASRPDKIGEQYFGPGTRLTVT.

To note about this clone: Other DNA sequences in this specimen translate into the identical CDR3. The chain links TRBV5-1 to TRBJ2-3; D gene uncertain. There are 14 residues in the CDR3. With 0 bases removed from V and 3 bases from J, the gap between germline ends came to 8 bases. CDR1 is SGHRS and CDR2 is YFSETQ in the germline V gene. CDR3 sequence: CASSLEGFTDTQYF. The CDR3 bases are TGCGCCAGCAGCTTGGAGGGTTTTACAGATACGCAGTATTTT.

For this clone: The same CDR3 is also encoded by other DNA sequences in this sample. The J gene is TRBJ2-3, the V gene TRBV10-3; D not certain. The CDR3 is made up of 11 amino acids. The ends were cut back, 6 bases at V and 6 bases at J, with 7 bases in the middle. Looked up from germline, CDR1 is ENHRY and CDR2 is SYGVKD. CDR3 residues: CAISETDTQYF. The CDR3 region has the DNA TGTGCCATCAGCGAAACGGATACGCAGTATTTT.

The J gene is TRBJ2-7, the V gene TRBV5-1; D not certain. V was cut by 1 base and J by 4 bases, with 9 bases left in between. This CDR3 comprises 13 residues. The V gene's germline CDR1 is SGHRS and CDR2 YFSETQ. The CDR3 reads CASSLNRLYEQYF. CDR3 DNA: TGCGCCAGCAGCTTGAACCGATTATACGAGCAGTACTTC.

J is TRBJ1-1 and V is TRBV30; 7 bases map to TRBD1. Germline values: CDR1 GTSNPN, CDR2 SVGIG (reference sequence). This CDR3 is built from 12 residues. J gave up 3 bases and V 4 bases, and 2 bases lay outside the gene matches. The DNA of the CDR3 is TGTGCCTGGACAGGGGGGCACACTGAAGCTTTCTTT. Its translation: CAWTGGHTEAFF.

Worth noting for this clone: Different DNA sequences within this sample yield the same CDR3. The chain links TRBV27 to TRBJ1-2, with a possible D match to TRBD1 (6 bases). This CDR3 contains 14 residues. The V and J ends lost 8 bases and 5 bases respectively, with 18 bases between them. Per germline, CDR1 MNHEY and CDR2 SMNVEV (reference sequence). The CDR3: CASSPQGTGYGYTF. DNA of the CDR3: TGTGCCAGCTCACCACAGGGAACTGGATATGGCTACACCTTC.

The chain has TRBV6-1 and TRBJ1-2; D is perhaps TRBD1 (5 bases). The germline CDR1 and CDR2 sequences are MNHNS and SASEGT. The CDR3 contains 16 residues. V was pared by 0 bases and J by 2 bases, with 13 bases between. DNA for the CDR3: TGTGCCAGCAGTGAAGCGGGGGTTCGAGGGAACTATGGCTACACCTTC. As protein: CASSEAGVRGNYGYTF.

This chain links TRBV5-1 with TRBJ2-2, with 10 nucleotides matching TRBD1. CDR3 size: 18 residues. After removal of 4 bases from V and 4 bases from J, the junction contained 13 bases not matched to a gene. The germline gives CDR1 SGHRS, CDR2 YFSETQ. The CDR3 here is CASSLHPPGQGSTGELFF. The CDR3 DNA follows: TGCGCCAGCAGCCTACACCCTCCGGGACAGGGGTCCACCGGGGAGCTGTTTTTT.